The 17 T cell receptor beta chains below come from one sample, sequenced in a study of CD8 T cells in ankylosing spondylitis. Findings and limits, study-wide: Typical of ankylosing spondylitis blood, it appeared, was a TCR beta motif of several highly homologous variants.

TCRdb fed the 5' RACE reads into MiXCR, producing one record per CDR3 protein. This sample has fewer than 550,000 distinct CDR3 sequences, with roughly 5% found just once. Their antigens remain unidentified. Source material: blood, either unsorted or a sorted T cell fraction (not recorded which). The receptors were gathered from a male donor with ankylosing spondylitis.

There are many counts of this clonotype. The chain combines TRBV20-1 with TRBJ2-7; 7 nucleotides agree with TRBD1. Trimming took 2 bases from V and 2 from J; bases not matched to a gene: 6. This CDR3 is 14 amino acids long. Germline CDR1 DFQATT, CDR2 SNEGSKA (reference sequence). In DNA, the CDR3 is TGCAGTGCTAGATCACAGGGGCGACCCTACGAGCAGTACTTC. Encoded protein: CSARSQGRPYEQYF.

The V and J genes are TRBV6-1 and TRBJ2-5; 7 nucleotides agree with TRBD2. Germline V gene sequence: CDR1 MNHNS, CDR2 SASEGT. This CDR3 spans 14 amino acids. The J segment lost 2 bases and the V segment lost 6 bases, leaving 6 bases of the junction unmatched. The CDR3 sequence: CASRIRTRQETQYF. For the CDR3, the DNA is TGTGCCAGCAGGATTCGGACTAGACAAGAGACCCAGTACTTC.

This clonotype was found many times. The V call is TRBV5-1, the J call TRBJ2-2; the D gene is possibly TRBD1 (5 bases). The CDR3 sequence is 16 residues long. Trimming removed 4 bases at V and 6 bases at J, with 19 bases between. Looked up from germline, CDR1 is SGHRS and CDR2 is YFSETQ. CDR3 loop: CASSTGQPWGPGELFF. The CDR3 nucleotides read TGCGCCAGCAGCACAGGACAACCATGGGGTCCCGGGGAGCTGTTTTTT.

This clonotype was detected many times. CDR3 nucleotide sequence: TGTGCCACCAGCAGAGGCAAAGTTAATGAAAAACTGTTTTTT. It yields the protein CATSRGKVNEKLFF. This sequence joins TRBV15 and TRBJ1-4, with D hard to call. The length of the CDR3 is 14 residues. Trimming shortened V by 1 base and J by 4 bases, and 7 bases separated the two germline ends. CDR1 and CDR2 from the germline V gene are LNHNV and YYDKDF (reference sequence).

The sample holds many counts of this clonotype. The chain is built from TRBV7-2 and TRBJ2-3, with D possibly matching TRBD2 (6 bases). This CDR3 spans 17 amino acids. CDR1 and CDR2 from the germline V gene are SGHTA and FQGNSA. V was shortened by 3 bases and J by 0 bases, with 16 bases between the two germline ends. In DNA, the CDR3 is TGTGCCAGCAGCTTGTTTGTGGGGGGTCTTAGCACAGATACGCAGTATTTT. It is translated as CASSLFVGGLSTDTQYF.

The CDR3 DNA reads TGCAGTGCTAGACCCCGAACAGGGGAGATGTATGGCTACACCTTC. Its protein is CSARPRTGEMYGYTF. The chain is built from TRBV20-1 and TRBJ1-2; 7 bases map to TRBD1. V shed 2 bases and J 5 bases; nucleotides not matched to a gene: 11. The CDR3 consists of 15 residues. Germline V CDR1 and CDR2: DFQATT, SNEGSKA (reference sequence).

This clonotype has only a few counts. This chain connects TRBV28 to TRBJ1-1; D is undetermined. Germline CDR1 and CDR2: MDHEN and SYDVKM. The CDR3 contains 13 residues. Trimming removed 7 bases from V and 5 bases from J, with 14 bases in between. The CDR3 loop is CASNRQIETEAFF. The CDR3 coding sequence is TGTGCCAGCAATCGCCAGATAGAGACTGAAGCTTTCTTT.

The rearrangement uses TRBV2 and TRBJ1-1, with TRBD1 as a possible D gene (5 bases). This CDR3 contains 14 residues. CDR1 SNHLY and CDR2 FYNNEI come from the germline V gene. The ends were cut back, 4 bases at V and 4 bases at J, with 13 bases in the middle. Written as DNA, the CDR3 is TGTGCCAGCAGTGCTTGGGCCGGGGGCACTGAAGCTTTCTTT. As protein: CASSAWAGGTEAFF. The full variable domain, with the rest looked up from reference TRBV2 and TRBJ1-1, is EPEVTQTPSHQVTQMGQEVILRCVPISNHLYFYWYRQILGQKVEFLVSFYNNEISEKSEIFDDQFSVERPDGSNFTLKIRSTKLEDSAMYFCASSAWAGGTEAFFGQGTRLTVV.

The rearrangement uses TRBV24-1 and TRBJ2-4, with 10 bases fitting TRBD2. Germline values: CDR1 KGHDR, CDR2 SFDVKD. This CDR3 is built from 21 residues. The CDR3 loop is CGTSDSPGGGLATPAKNIQYF. DNA for the CDR3: TGTGGGACCAGTGATTCGCCGGGCGGGGGACTAGCGACCCCAGCCAAAAACATTCAGTACTTC.

This clonotype was seen repeatedly, ten times or more. The chain is built from TRBV20-1 and TRBJ2-5, with TRBD2 matching 7 bases. This CDR3 spans 14 amino acids. Trimming removed 6 bases from V and 3 bases from J; junction bases left unmatched: 10. CDR1 is DFQATT, CDR2 SNEGSKA, per germline (reference sequence). In DNA, the CDR3 is TGCAGTGCCCGCAGCGGGGCGAGGGAAGAGACCCAGTACTTC. Translated: CSARSGAREETQYF.

In this sample, this clonotype turned up many times. The chain combines TRBV7-3 with TRBJ1-6, with 9 bases fitting TRBD1. Germline V gives CDR1 SGHTA, CDR2 FQGTGA. V lost 5 bases to trimming and J lost 10 bases; unmatched junction nucleotides: 12. This CDR3 contains 16 residues. The CDR3 loop reads CASSNMGQGSGSPLHF. CDR3 nucleotide sequence: TGTGCCAGCAGCAACATGGGACAGGGTTCAGGGTCACCCCTCCACTTT.

At least ten counts were recorded for this clonotype. V and J are TRBV12-3 or TRBV12-4 and TRBJ2-7; D gene unclear. The length of the CDR3 is 14 residues. Trimming stripped 6 bases from V and 9 bases from J, with 21 bases between. CDR3 nucleotide sequence: TGTGCCAGCAGGGAACCGGGTCTCCCGGGCGGGCAGTACTTC. Amino acids: CASREPGLPGGQYF.

This clonotype showed up many times. V and J are TRBV20-1 and TRBJ2-4; the D gene is possibly TRBD2 (6 bases). V was clipped by 0 bases and J by 6 bases, with 15 bases between them. The germline V gene encodes CDR1 DFQATT and CDR2 SNEGSKA (reference sequence). This CDR3 is 15 amino acids long. The CDR3 DNA is TGCAGTGCTAGAGATCTGAGGCAGGGAGGAAACATTCAGTACTTC. It yields the protein CSARDLRQGGNIQYF.

The table lists this clonotype with many counts. This chain joins TRBV6-5 and TRBJ2-2; D is uncertain. Germline CDR1 reads MNHEY; CDR2 reads SVGAGI. This CDR3 region has 14 residues. The V and J ends lost 0 bases and 1 base respectively, with 3 bases between them. The CDR3 DNA reads as TGTGCCAGCAGTTACTCAGGGAACACCGGGGAGCTGTTTTTT. This translates into CASSYSGNTGELFF.

This clonotype was seen repeatedly, ten times or more. This chain connects TRBV29-1 to TRBJ2-1; maybe TRBD2 (6 bases). CDR3 size: 15 residues. Germline V lookup: CDR1 SQVTM, CDR2 ANQGSEA. Trimming shortened V by 5 bases and J by 3 bases, and 17 bases separated the two germline ends. CDR3: CSVRNRLGLYNEQFF. For the CDR3, the DNA is TGCAGCGTTCGAAACCGACTAGGTCTCTACAATGAGCAGTTCTTC.

This clonotype has a count of ten or more. V and J are TRBV4-1 and TRBJ2-4; 7 bases agree with TRBD1. The CDR3 contains 19 residues. Germline V CDR1 and CDR2: MGHRA, YSYEKL. The V segment lost 1 base and the J segment 0 bases; nucleotides outside the gene matches: 12. This CDR3 reads CASSQGGTGAILAKNIQYF. CDR3 nucleotide sequence: TGCGCCAGCAGCCAAGGTGGAACAGGGGCTATATTAGCCAAAAACATTCAGTACTTC.

In its sample, this clonotype was seen a few times. This chain links TRBV5-6 with TRBJ2-1; tentatively, D is TRBD2 (5 bases). V lost 1 base, J lost 8 bases, and 16 bases lay in between. The CDR3 loop spans 15 amino acids. CDR1 and CDR2 from the germline V gene are SGHDT and YYEEEE. CDR3 residues: CASSLPGGKYDEQFF. The CDR3 DNA sequence: TGTGCCAGCAGCTTGCCAGGAGGAAAATACGATGAGCAGTTCTTC. Full variable domain (missing parts from reference TRBV5-6 and TRBJ2-1): DAGVTQSPTHLIKTRGQQVTLRCSPKSGHDTVSWYQQALGQGPQFIFQYYEEEERQRGNFPDRFSGHQFPNYSSELNVNALLLGDSALYLCASSLPGGKYDEQFFGPGTRLTVL.